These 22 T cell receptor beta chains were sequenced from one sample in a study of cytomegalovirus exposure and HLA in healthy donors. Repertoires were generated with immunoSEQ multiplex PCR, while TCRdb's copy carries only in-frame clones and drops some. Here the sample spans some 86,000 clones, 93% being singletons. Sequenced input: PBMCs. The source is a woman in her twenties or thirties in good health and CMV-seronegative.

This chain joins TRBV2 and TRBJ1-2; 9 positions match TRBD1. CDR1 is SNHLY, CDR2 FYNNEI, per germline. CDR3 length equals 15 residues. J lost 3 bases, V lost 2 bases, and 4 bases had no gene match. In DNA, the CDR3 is TGTGCCAGCAGTGAAAGCAGGGACAGGGACTATGGCTACACCTTC. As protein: CASSESRDRDYGYTF.

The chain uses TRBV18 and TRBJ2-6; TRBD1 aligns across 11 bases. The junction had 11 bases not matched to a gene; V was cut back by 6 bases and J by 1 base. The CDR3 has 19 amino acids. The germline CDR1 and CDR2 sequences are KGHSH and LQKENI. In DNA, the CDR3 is TGTGCCAGCTCTATTCGGACAGGGGGCTATGGATCTGGGGCCAACGTCCTGACTTTC. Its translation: CASSIRTGGYGSGANVLTF.

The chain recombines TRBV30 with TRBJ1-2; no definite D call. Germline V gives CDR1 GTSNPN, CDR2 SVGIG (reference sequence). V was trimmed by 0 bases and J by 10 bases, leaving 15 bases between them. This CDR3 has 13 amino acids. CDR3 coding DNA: TGTGCCTGGAGTGTCCCCGCGCCGCTAGTCTACACCTTC. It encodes CAWSVPAPLVYTF. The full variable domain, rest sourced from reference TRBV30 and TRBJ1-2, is SQTIHQWPATLVQPVGSPLSLECTVEGTSNPNLYWYRQAAGRGLQLLFYSVGIGQISSEVPQNLSASRPQDRQFILSSKKLLLSDSGFYLCAWSVPAPLVYTFGSGTRLTVV.

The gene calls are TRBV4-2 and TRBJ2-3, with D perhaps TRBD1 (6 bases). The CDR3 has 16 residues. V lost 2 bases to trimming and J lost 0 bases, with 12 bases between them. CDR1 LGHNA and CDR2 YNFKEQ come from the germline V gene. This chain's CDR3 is CASSQSPGQSTDTQYF. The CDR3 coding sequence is TGTGCCAGCAGCCAATCGCCGGGACAAAGCACAGATACGCAGTATTTT.

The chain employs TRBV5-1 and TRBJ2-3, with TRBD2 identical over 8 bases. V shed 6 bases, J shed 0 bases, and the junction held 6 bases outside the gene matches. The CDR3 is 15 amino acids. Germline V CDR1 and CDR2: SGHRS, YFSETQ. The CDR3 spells CASIPGGSSTDTQYF. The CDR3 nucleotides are TGCGCCAGCATCCCGGGGGGGTCGAGCACAGATACGCAGTATTTT.

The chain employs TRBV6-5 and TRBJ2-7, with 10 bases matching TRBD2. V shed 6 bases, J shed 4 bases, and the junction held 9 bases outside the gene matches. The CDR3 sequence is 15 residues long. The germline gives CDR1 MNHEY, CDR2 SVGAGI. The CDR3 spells CASRRISGGLYEQYF. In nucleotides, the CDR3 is TGTGCCAGCAGAAGAATTAGCGGGGGGTTATACGAGCAGTACTTC.

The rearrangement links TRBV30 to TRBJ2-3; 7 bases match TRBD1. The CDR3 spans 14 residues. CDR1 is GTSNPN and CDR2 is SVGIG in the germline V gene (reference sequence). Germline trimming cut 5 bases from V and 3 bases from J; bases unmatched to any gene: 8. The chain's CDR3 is CAWDRGRPTDTQYF. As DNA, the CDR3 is TGTGCCTGGGATAGGGGGCGGCCGACAGATACGCAGTATTTT.

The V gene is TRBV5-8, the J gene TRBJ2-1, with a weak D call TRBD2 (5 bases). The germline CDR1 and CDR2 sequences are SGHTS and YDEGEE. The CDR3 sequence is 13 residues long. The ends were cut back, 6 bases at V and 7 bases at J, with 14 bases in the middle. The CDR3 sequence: CASNAGVRNEQFF. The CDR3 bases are TGTGCCAGCAATGCCGGGGTTCGGAATGAGCAGTTCTTC.

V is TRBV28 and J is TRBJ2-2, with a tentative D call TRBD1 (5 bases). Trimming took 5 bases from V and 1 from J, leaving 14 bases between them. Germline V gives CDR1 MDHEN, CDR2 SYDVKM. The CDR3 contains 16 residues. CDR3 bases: TGTGCCAGCAGTCTAGGGGCAGGGATGAACACCGGGGAGCTGTTTTTT. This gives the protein CASSLGAGMNTGELFF. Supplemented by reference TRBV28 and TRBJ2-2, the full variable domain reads DVKVTQSSRYLVKRTGEKVFLECVQDMDHENMFWYRQDPGLGLRLIYFSYDVKMKEKGDIPEGYSVSREKKERFSLILESASTNQTSMYLCASSLGAGMNTGELFFGEGSRLTVL.

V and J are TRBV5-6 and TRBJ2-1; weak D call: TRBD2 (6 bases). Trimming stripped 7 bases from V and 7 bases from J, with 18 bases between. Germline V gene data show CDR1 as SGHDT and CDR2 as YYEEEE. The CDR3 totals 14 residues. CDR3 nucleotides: TGTGCCAGCCGCCGGCGACTAAGCGGGAATGAGCAGTTCTTC. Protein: CASRRRLSGNEQFF. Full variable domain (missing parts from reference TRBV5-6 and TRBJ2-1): DAGVTQSPTHLIKTRGQQVTLRCSPKSGHDTVSWYQQALGQGPQFIFQYYEEEERQRGNFPDRFSGHQFPNYSSELNVNALLLGDSALYLCASRRRLSGNEQFFGPGTRLTVL.

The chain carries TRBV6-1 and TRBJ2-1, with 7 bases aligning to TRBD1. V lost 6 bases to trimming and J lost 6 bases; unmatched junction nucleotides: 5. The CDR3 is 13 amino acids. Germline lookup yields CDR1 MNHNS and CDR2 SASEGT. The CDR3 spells CASSRGFVNEQFF. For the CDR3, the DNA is TGTGCCAGCAGCAGGGGGTTCGTCAATGAGCAGTTCTTC.

CDR3 protein: CASSPGTGREHSPLHF. In nucleotides, the CDR3 is TGTGCCAGCAGCCCAGGGACAGGGAGGGAACATTCACCCCTCCACTTT. The chain couples TRBV7-2 to TRBJ1-6; 9 nucleotides agree with TRBD1. This CDR3 is 16 amino acids long. The germline V gene has CDR1 SGHTA and CDR2 FQGNSA. The V and J ends lost 5 bases and 8 bases, in that order; junction bases with no gene match: 10.

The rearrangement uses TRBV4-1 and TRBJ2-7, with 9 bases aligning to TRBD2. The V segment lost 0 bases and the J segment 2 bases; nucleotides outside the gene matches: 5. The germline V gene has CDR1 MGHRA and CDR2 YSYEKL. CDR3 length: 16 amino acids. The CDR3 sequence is CASSQEAGGPAYEQYF. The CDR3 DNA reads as TGCGCCAGCAGCCAAGAGGCGGGGGGGCCGGCCTACGAGCAGTACTTC.

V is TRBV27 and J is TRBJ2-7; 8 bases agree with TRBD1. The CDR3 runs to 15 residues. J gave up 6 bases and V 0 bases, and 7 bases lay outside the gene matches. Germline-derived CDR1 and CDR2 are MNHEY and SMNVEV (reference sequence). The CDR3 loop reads CASSLSGQGSGEQYF. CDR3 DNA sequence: TGTGCCAGCAGTTTATCTGGACAGGGCTCTGGCGAGCAGTACTTC.

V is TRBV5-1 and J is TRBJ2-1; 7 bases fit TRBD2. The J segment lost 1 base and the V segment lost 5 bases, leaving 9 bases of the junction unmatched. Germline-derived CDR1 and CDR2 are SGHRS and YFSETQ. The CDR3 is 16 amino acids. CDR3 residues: CASRGIAGPSYNEQFF. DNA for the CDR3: TGCGCCAGCAGGGGAATAGCGGGCCCTTCCTACAATGAGCAGTTCTTC.

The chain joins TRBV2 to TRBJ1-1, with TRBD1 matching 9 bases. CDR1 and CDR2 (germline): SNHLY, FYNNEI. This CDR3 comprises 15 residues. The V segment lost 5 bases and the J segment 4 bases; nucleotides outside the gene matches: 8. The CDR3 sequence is CASSQQGALGTEAFF. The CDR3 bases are TGTGCCAGCAGTCAACAGGGGGCTCTAGGCACTGAAGCTTTCTTT.

DNA of the CDR3: TGTGCCAGCAGTTGGCAGGGCTCCTACAATGAGCAGTTCTTC. Amino acid sequence: CASSWQGSYNEQFF. The chain joins TRBV28 to TRBJ2-1; the D gene is possibly TRBD1 (5 bases). CDR1 MDHEN and CDR2 SYDVKM come from the germline V gene. V was pared by 4 bases and J by 0 bases, with 7 bases between. This CDR3 comprises 14 residues.

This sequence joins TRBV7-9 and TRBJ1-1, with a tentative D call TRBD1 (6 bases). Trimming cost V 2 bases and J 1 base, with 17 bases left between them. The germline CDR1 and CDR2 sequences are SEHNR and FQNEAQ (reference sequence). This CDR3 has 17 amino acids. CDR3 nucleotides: TGTGCCAGCAGCTTAATCCGAGGGGGACGGCAGAACACTGAAGCTTTCTTT. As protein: CASSLIRGGRQNTEAFF. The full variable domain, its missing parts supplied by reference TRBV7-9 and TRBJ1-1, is DTGVSQNPRHKITKRGQNVTFRCDPISEHNRLYWYRQTLGQGPEFLTYFQNEAQLEKSRLLSDRFSAERPKGSFSTLEIQRTEQGDSAMYLCASSLIRGGRQNTEAFFGQGTRLTVV.

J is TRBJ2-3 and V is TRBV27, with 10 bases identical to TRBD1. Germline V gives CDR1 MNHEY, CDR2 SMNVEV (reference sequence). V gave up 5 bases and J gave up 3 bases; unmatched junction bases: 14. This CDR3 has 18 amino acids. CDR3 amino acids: CASSPRRGTGARTDTQYF. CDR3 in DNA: TGTGCCAGCAGTCCTAGGAGGGGGACAGGGGCCAGGACAGATACGCAGTATTTT.

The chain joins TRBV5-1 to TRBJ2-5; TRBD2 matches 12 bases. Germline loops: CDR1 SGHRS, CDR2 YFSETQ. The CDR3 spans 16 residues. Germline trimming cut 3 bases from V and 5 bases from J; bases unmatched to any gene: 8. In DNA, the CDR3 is TGCGCCAGCAGCTCATCACTAGCGGGGGGCTCGGAGACCCAGTACTTC. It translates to CASSSSLAGGSETQYF.

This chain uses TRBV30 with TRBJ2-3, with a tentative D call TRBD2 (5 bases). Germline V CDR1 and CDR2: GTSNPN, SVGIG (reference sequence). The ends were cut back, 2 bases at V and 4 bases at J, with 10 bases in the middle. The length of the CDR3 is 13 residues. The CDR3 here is CAWSKDSPDTQYF. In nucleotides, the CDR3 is TGTGCCTGGAGTAAGGACTCCCCAGATACGCAGTATTTT. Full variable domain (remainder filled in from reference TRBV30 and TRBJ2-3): SQTIHQWPATLVQPVGSPLSLECTVEGTSNPNLYWYRQAAGRGLQLLFYSVGIGQISSEVPQNLSASRPQDRQFILSSKKLLLSDSGFYLCAWSKDSPDTQYFGPGTRLTVL.

CDR3 protein: CASSWGLAGRNLDNEQFF. The CDR3 DNA is TGTGCCAGCAGCTGGGGACTAGCGGGCCGAAACTTAGACAATGAGCAGTTCTTC. V gene TRBV7-3 combines with J gene TRBJ2-1, with 12 bases identical to TRBD2. V shed 4 bases, J shed 5 bases, and the junction held 12 bases outside the gene matches. The CDR3 has 18 amino acids. The V gene's germline CDR1 is SGHTA and CDR2 FQGTGA.